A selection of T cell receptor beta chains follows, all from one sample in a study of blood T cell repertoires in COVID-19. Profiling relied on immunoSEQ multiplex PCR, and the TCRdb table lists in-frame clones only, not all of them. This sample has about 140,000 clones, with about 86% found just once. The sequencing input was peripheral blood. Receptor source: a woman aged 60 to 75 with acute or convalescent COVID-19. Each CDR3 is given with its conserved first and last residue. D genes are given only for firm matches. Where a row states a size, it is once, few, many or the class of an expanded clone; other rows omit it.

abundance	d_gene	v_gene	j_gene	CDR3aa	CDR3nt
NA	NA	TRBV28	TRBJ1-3	CASRRRESGNTIYF	TGTGCCAGCAGACGCAGGGAATCTGGAAACACCATATATTTT
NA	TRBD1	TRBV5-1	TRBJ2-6	CASSLVGQISGANVLTF	TGCGCCAGCAGCTTGGTGGGACAGATATCCGGGGCCAACGTCCTGACTTTC
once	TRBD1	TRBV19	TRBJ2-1	CASTPGTGYWVEQFF	TGTGCCAGTACCCCGGGGACAGGGTACTGGGTGGAGCAGTTCTTC
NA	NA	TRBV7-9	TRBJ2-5	CASRQEQETQYF	TGTGCCAGCAGACAGGAGCAGGAGACCCAGTACTTC
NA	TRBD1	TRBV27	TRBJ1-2	CASSLTTIRGQHGYTF	TGTGCCAGCAGTCTTACCACCATCAGGGGGCAACATGGCTACACCTTC
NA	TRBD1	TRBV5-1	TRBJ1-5	CASSSGQGNQPQHF	TGCGCCAGCAGCTCCGGACAGGGCAATCAGCCCCAGCATTTT
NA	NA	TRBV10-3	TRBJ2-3	CAIRGTSTDTQYF	TGTGCCATCCGGGGTACTAGCACAGATACGCAGTATTTT
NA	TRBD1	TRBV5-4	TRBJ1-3	CASSRQGGVSGNTIYF	TGTGCCAGCAGTCGACAGGGAGGAGTATCTGGAAACACCATATATTTT
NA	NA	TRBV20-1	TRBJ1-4	CSAANQELFF	TGCAGTGCAGCTAATCAGGAACTGTTTTTT
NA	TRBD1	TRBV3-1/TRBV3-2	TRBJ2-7	CASSLAGTGNYEQYF	TGTGCCAGCAGCTTAGCCGGGACAGGGAACTACGAGCAGTACTTC
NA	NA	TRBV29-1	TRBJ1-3	CSVESPSLNTIYF	TGCAGCGTTGAATCCCCCTCTCTCAACACCATATATTTT
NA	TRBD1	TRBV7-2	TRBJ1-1	CASRPTGDPEAFF	TGTGCCAGCAGACCGACAGGGGACCCTGAAGCTTTCTTT
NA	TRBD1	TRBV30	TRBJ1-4	CAWRVRDRDRGDEKLFF	TGTGCCTGGAGGGTTCGGGACAGGGATCGGGGAGATGAAAAACTGTTTTTT
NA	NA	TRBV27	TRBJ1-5	CASSLDPALNQPQHF	TGTGCCAGCAGTCTCGACCCAGCGTTGAATCAGCCCCAGCATTTT
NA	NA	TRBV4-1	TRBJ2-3	CASSQDNRGSTDTQYF	TGCGCCAGCAGCCAAGATAACCGGGGGAGCACAGATACGCAGTATTTT
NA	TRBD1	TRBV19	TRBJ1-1	CASIATGLNTEAFF	TGTGCCAGTATTGCGACAGGGCTGAACACTGAAGCTTTCTTT
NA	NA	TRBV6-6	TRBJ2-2	CASRGQGHRELFF	TGTGCCAGCAGGGGCCAGGGTCACCGGGAGCTGTTTTTT
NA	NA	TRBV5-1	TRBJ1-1	CASSLEGITEAFF	TGCGCCAGCAGCTTGGAGGGGATCACTGAAGCTTTCTTT